This is a list of T cell receptor beta chains from one sample in a study of cytomegalovirus exposure and HLA in healthy donors. Data came from immunoSEQ multiplex PCR; TCRdb stores just in-frame clones and leaves some out. The table lists about 200,000 clones, about 81% of them singletons, with approximately 2% in the top ten. The material sequenced was PBMCs. The receptors were gathered from a man between 18 and 29 years old in good health and CMV-seronegative. CDR3s include the opening cysteine and the closing phenylalanine or tryptophan. The D gene is left open where the match is weak. The listing skips clone size in some rows; elsewhere it reads once, few, many or a size class.

TRBJ1-1	TRBV19	NA	17	TRBD1	CASSTDRTEVGNTEAFF	TGTGCCAGTAGTACGGACAGGACGGAGGTGGGGAACACTGAAGCTTTCTTT
TRBJ1-4	TRBV4-3	once	16	NA	CASSQDGGNTNEKLFF	TGCGCCAGCAGCCAAGATGGAGGGAACACTAATGAAAAACTGTTTTTT
TRBJ2-7	TRBV10-2	NA	14	TRBD2	CASSDAGGRYEQYF	TGCGCCAGCAGTGACGCGGGAGGGAGATACGAGCAGTACTTC
TRBJ2-5	TRBV7-2	NA	16	NA	CASSLSPGPAGETQYF	TGTGCCAGCAGCTTAAGCCCCGGACCCGCGGGGGAGACCCAGTACTTC
TRBJ2-7	TRBV29-1	NA	13	NA	CSARGGAYYEQYF	TGCAGTGCTCGAGGCGGGGCCTACTACGAGCAGTACTTC
TRBJ2-1	TRBV6-6	NA	11	NA	CASSLVGEQFF	TGTGCCAGCAGTTTAGTTGGTGAGCAGTTCTTC
TRBJ2-7	TRBV5-1	NA	13	NA	CASSLTGSYEQYF	TGCGCCAGCAGCTTGACAGGTTCCTACGAGCAGTACTTC
TRBJ2-7	TRBV27	NA	13	TRBD2	CASRPTSGYEQYF	TGTGCCAGCAGGCCGACTAGCGGCTACGAGCAGTACTTC
TRBJ1-3	TRBV4-1	NA	15	NA	CASSQRTGSGNTIYF	TGCGCCAGCAGCCAGAGAACCGGCTCTGGAAACACCATATATTTT
TRBJ2-3	TRBV7-6	NA	15	TRBD1	CASSPAGTAGDTQYF	TGTGCCAGCAGCCCAGCCGGGACAGCCGGAGATACGCAGTATTTT
TRBJ2-3	TRBV27	once	15	TRBD1	CASSIRDRLENTQYF	TGTGCCAGCAGTATCCGGGACAGGCTCGAAAATACGCAGTATTTT
TRBJ2-7	TRBV4-3	NA	19	TRBD2	CASSQEARVLKRGIYEQYF	TGCGCCAGCAGCCAAGAGGCCAGGGTATTGAAGCGGGGGATTTACGAGCAGTACTTC
TRBJ2-1	TRBV5-6	NA	17	TRBD2	CASSLGRASGSWAVQFF	TGTGCCAGCAGCTTGGGGAGGGCTAGCGGGAGCTGGGCGGTGCAGTTCTTC
TRBJ2-2	TRBV10-3	NA	15	TRBD2	CAVQSGGATTGELFF	TGTGCCGTTCAAAGCGGGGGGGCGACCACCGGGGAGCTGTTTTTT
TRBJ1-1	TRBV5-1	NA	15	NA	CASSLEGDPGTEAFF	TGCGCCAGCAGCTTAGAAGGAGACCCGGGGACTGAAGCTTTCTTT
TRBJ1-2	TRBV6-6	NA	13	NA	CASSSFDGGGYTF	TGTGCCAGCAGTTCATTCGACGGGGGTGGCTACACCTTC
TRBJ2-3	TRBV5-8	NA	15	NA	CASSLEGRATDTQYF	TGTGCCAGCAGCTTGGAGGGCAGGGCCACAGATACGCAGTATTTT
TRBJ2-2	TRBV19	NA	14	NA	CASSPGGRVGELFF	TGTGCCAGTAGTCCGGGGGGCCGAGTCGGGGAGCTGTTTTTT
TRBJ1-6	TRBV4-1	NA	15	TRBD1	CASGLMGTGDSPLHF	TGCGCCAGCGGCCTCATGGGGACAGGAGATTCACCCCTCCACTTT
TRBJ2-7	TRBV11-3	NA	13	NA	CASSLDSTYEQYF	TGTGCCAGCAGCCTCGACAGTACCTACGAGCAGTACTTC
TRBJ2-3	TRBV27	NA	11	NA	CASSSGDTQYF	TGTGCCAGCAGTTCCGGGGATACGCAGTATTTT
TRBJ2-7	TRBV18	NA	17	TRBD2	CASSPIFGTSGTYEQYF	TGTGCCAGCTCACCGATCTTCGGGACTAGCGGAACCTACGAGCAGTACTTC
TRBJ2-4	TRBV27	NA	14	TRBD1	CATRQGLTKNIQYF	TGTGCCACCCGACAGGGTCTGACCAAAAACATTCAGTACTTC
TRBJ2-1	TRBV11-3	NA	14	NA	CASSLAPSYNEQFF	TGTGCCAGCAGCTTAGCCCCCAGCTACAATGAGCAGTTCTTC
TRBJ1-1	TRBV9	NA	14	TRBD1	CASSQRTGASEAFF	TGTGCCAGCAGCCAAAGAACAGGGGCCTCTGAAGCTTTCTTT
TRBJ1-4	TRBV6-5	once	15	NA	CASRRSLNGDEKLFF	TGTGCCAGCAGACGTTCCCTAAACGGGGATGAAAAACTGTTTTTT
TRBJ1-4	TRBV19	few	14	NA	CASSRQGPWEKLFF	TGTGCCAGTAGTCGTCAGGGCCCCTGGGAAAAACTGTTTTTT
TRBJ2-5	TRBV7-9	NA	14	TRBD1	CASSLTGARETQYF	TGTGCCAGCAGCTTAACAGGGGCGAGAGAGACCCAGTACTTC
TRBJ2-7	TRBV4-2	NA	17	NA	CASSQELRVASSYEQYF	TGTGCCAGCAGCCAAGAATTACGGGTCGCGAGTTCCTACGAGCAGTACTTC
TRBJ1-2	TRBV18	NA	14	TRBD1	CASSPGQDSYGYTF	TGTGCCAGCTCACCTGGACAGGATAGCTATGGCTACACCTTC
TRBJ1-2	TRBV7-2	NA	15	NA	CASNAQGFGNYGYTF	TGTGCCAGCAACGCACAGGGTTTTGGGAACTATGGCTACACCTTC
TRBJ2-1	TRBV27	NA	13	NA	CASRGVGGNEQFF	TGTGCCAGCAGGGGCGTGGGGGGTAATGAGCAGTTCTTC
TRBJ2-7	TRBV9	NA	14	NA	CASSVGGQAYEQYF	TGTGCCAGCAGCGTAGGGGGGCAGGCCTACGAGCAGTACTTC
TRBJ2-7	TRBV7-9	NA	13	NA	CASSYDTRYEQYF	TGTGCCAGCAGCTATGACACCCGCTACGAGCAGTACTTC
TRBJ1-5	TRBV6-1	NA	14	TRBD1	CASIQGALGQPQHF	TGTGCCAGCATTCAGGGGGCGTTAGGTCAGCCCCAGCATTTT
TRBJ2-2	TRBV11-2	NA	17	NA	CASSLVLDSANTGELFF	TGTGCCAGCAGCTTAGTTCTGGACAGCGCGAACACCGGGGAGCTGTTTTTT
TRBJ2-5	TRBV9	few	16	TRBD2	CASSARLAGSRETQYF	TGTGCCAGCAGCGCGCGACTAGCGGGCTCGAGGGAGACCCAGTACTTC
TRBJ2-7	TRBV7-2	NA	15	TRBD2	CASSPDGGAMYEQYF	TGTGCCAGCAGTCCCGACGGGGGGGCCATGTACGAGCAGTACTTC
TRBJ1-2	TRBV28	once	13	NA	CASSLRPRQGYTF	TGTGCCAGCAGTTTGCGGCCTCGGCAAGGCTACACCTTC
TRBJ2-1	TRBV13	NA	12	NA	CASNQGYNEQFF	TGTGCCAGCAACCAGGGGTACAATGAGCAGTTCTTC
TRBJ1-1	TRBV19	NA	14	TRBD1	CASSPGQWNTEAFF	TGTGCCAGTAGTCCGGGACAGTGGAACACTGAAGCTTTCTTT
TRBJ2-3	TRBV5-4	NA	20	TRBD2	CASSLDGGGGLAGGPDTQYF	TGTGCCAGCAGCTTGGATGGCGGGGGGGGACTAGCGGGAGGGCCAGATACGCAGTATTTT
TRBJ2-2	TRBV5-1	NA	17	NA	CASSLEGAWPNTGELFF	TGCGCCAGCAGCTTGGAAGGAGCCTGGCCGAACACCGGGGAGCTGTTTTTT
TRBJ1-5	TRBV30	NA	15	NA	CAWRPSPAGNQPQHF	TGTGCCTGGAGGCCCTCTCCTGCGGGCAATCAGCCCCAGCATTTT
TRBJ2-5	TRBV19	NA	14	TRBD1	CASTSHGQEGTQYF	TGTGCCAGTACCTCCCATGGACAGGAAGGGACCCAGTACTTC
TRBJ2-7	TRBV2	NA	15	NA	CASSEEGVGLYEQYF	TGTGCCAGCAGTGAAGAAGGGGTGGGGCTCTACGAGCAGTACTTC
TRBJ1-1	TRBV10-3	NA	16	NA	CAISESIGDMNTEAFF	TGTGCCATCAGTGAGTCGATAGGGGACATGAACACTGAAGCTTTCTTT
TRBJ1-2	TRBV5-6	NA	12	NA	CASSPQGYGYTF	TGTGCCAGCAGCCCGCAGGGCTATGGCTACACCTTC
TRBJ2-2	TRBV10-2	NA	17	TRBD1	CASRPGQGARYTGELFF	TGCGCCAGCCGTCCGGGACAGGGGGCGAGATATACCGGGGAGCTGTTTTTT
TRBJ2-5	TRBV5-4	NA	13	TRBD2	CASRAGREETQYF	TGTGCCAGCAGAGCGGGAAGGGAGGAGACCCAGTACTTC
TRBJ2-5	TRBV2	once	15	TRBD2	CASRRGLAEQETQYF	TGTGCCAGCAGAAGGGGACTAGCGGAACAAGAGACCCAGTACTTC
TRBJ2-7	TRBV6-1	few	13	NA	CASSPRDNYEQYF	TGTGCCAGCAGTCCCCGGGACAACTACGAGCAGTACTTC
TRBJ1-6	TRBV5-1	NA	18	TRBD1	CASSLVPQGQDLNSPLHF	TGCGCCAGCAGCTTGGTTCCCCAAGGACAGGACCTTAATTCACCCCTCCACTTT
TRBJ1-2	TRBV6-5	few	14	NA	CASTQGQAPYGYTF	TGTGCCAGCACCCAGGGGCAGGCGCCATATGGCTACACCTTC
TRBJ2-3	TRBV7-9	NA	12	NA	CASSRSTDTQYF	TGTGCCAGCAGCCGGAGCACAGATACGCAGTATTTT
TRBJ1-5	TRBV28	NA	16	TRBD1	CASSSHTGQVFQPQHF	TGTGCCAGCAGTAGTCATACGGGACAGGTTTTTCAGCCCCAGCATTTT